These T cell receptor beta chains were read from a single sample in a study of shared clonotypes between healthy human individuals. Produced via immunoSEQ multiplex PCR; TCRdb's table is partial and in-frame only. Of more than 1 million clones listed, about 80% are singletons. Sequencing input: memory CD4+ T cells from PBMCs. These receptors were obtained from a man aged 18 to 29 in good health. Some clones in this sample may be carry-over from other donors' samples. Each CDR3 is given without its conserved first and last residue. For some rows the clone size is stated as once, few or many, or as a class when expanded; others skip it.

>.|TRBV7-3
ASSLTGSLETQY
>.|TRBV7-9
ASSPPRRQGPNTEAF
>.|TRBV5-1
ASSSRGQGGPGELF
>once|TRBV5-6
ASRFDRDGYT
>.|TRBV7-2
ASSLRDYNEQF
>.|TRBV4-1
ASSLGQGDSYNSPLH
>.|TRBV7-3
ASSPIGQVYNEQF
>.|TRBV29-1
SVAIMGKQY
>.|TRBV28
ASSLYRAGGAYRNYGYT
>.|TRBV4-2
ASSQVFQATRLAPDYNEQF
>.|TRBV27
ASSLAYQQGRGYT
>.|TRBV28
ASSSLDGQANYGYT
>.|TRBV30
AWSLGERGEKLF
>many|TRBV20-1
SAYATGELF
>few|TRBV2
ASSTGQDYGYT
>.|TRBV28
ASSFPRSGGYEQY
>.|TRBV7-9
ASSTPGGGADTQY
>.|TRBV27
ASSLSGTVTEAF
>once|TRBV10-3
AISGGQGVTYEQY
>.|TRBV2
ASSSGSSTDTQY
>.|TRBV5-4
ASSSGTEVSGANVLT
>.|TRBV18
ASSPRQGTGEQF
>.|TRBV5-8
ASSLTFTGELF
>.|TRBV9
ASSMGQLFSGNTIY
>.|TRBV5-4
ASSTLTGGNYGYT
>.|TRBV2
ASSVQRAGAYEQY
>once|TRBV2
ASAPVDIVDTQY
>few|TRBV12-5
ASARGVREAF
>.|TRBV4-3
ASSRQVSSGNTIY
>.|TRBV7-9
ASSFTSGGGETQY
>once|TRBV7-2
ASSSSMQAYEQY
>.|TRBV19
ASSIQAGGRNIQY
>.|TRBV29-1
SVGGTNEKLF
>.|TRBV4-2
ASSQGRVLYYGYT
>.|TRBV18
ASSPTGELF
>.|TRBV30
AWSVWDLAGGEQY